The 7 T cell receptor beta chains listed next were all sequenced from one sample in a study of regulatory T cells in long-lasting Graves disease. According to the study, TCR beta libraries were built with iRepertoire HTBI primers and CDR3-region Arm-PCR. TCRdb passed the multiplex PCR reads through MiXCR, listing each CDR3 protein once. The profile shows some 440,000 distinct CDR3 sequences, less than 25% of them singletons. Time point described: persistent/refractory GD, antithyroid drugs over 5 years with positive TRAb. Researchers made the TCR library from RNA that was extracted from PBMCs. The sequences come from peripheral blood mononuclear cells (PBMCs), collected when the disease was refractory, from a patient treated with antithyroid drugs. These receptors originate from a female donor with Graves disease.

The genes are TRBV5-6 and TRBJ1-1, with D possibly being TRBD1 (6 bases). CDR3 length equals 16 residues. Trimming shortened V by 1 base and J by 0 bases, and 13 bases separated the two germline ends. The V gene's germline CDR1 is SGHDT and CDR2 YYEEEE. The chain's CDR3 is CASSLYLGHLNTEAFF. DNA of the CDR3: TGTGCCAGCAGCTTGTATCTGGGACACTTGAACACTGAAGCTTTCTTT.

The rearrangement uses TRBV7-9 and TRBJ2-7; D may correspond to TRBD1 or TRBD2 (5 bases each). The V gene lost 5 bases and the J gene lost 0 bases, with 20 bases spanning the gap. Germline V gene sequence: CDR1 SEHNR, CDR2 FQNEAQ (reference sequence). This CDR3 is 17 amino acids long. CDR3 coding DNA: TGTGCCAGCAGCCAAGTGAGTGGGGCTACTAGCTCCTACGAGCAGTACTTC. Translated, it gives CASSQVSGATSSYEQYF.

The V and J genes are TRBV7-9 and TRBJ2-5; 12 bases fit TRBD2. This CDR3 has 16 residues. Trimming cost V 5 bases and J 7 bases; bases outside gene matches: 11. Germline V gives CDR1 SEHNR, CDR2 FQNEAQ (reference sequence). The CDR3 region is CASSPGLAGAGGTQYF. Here the CDR3 DNA reads TGTGCCAGCAGCCCGGGACTAGCGGGCGCCGGGGGGACCCAGTACTTC.

CDR3 sequence reads: CASSLFTGEQYF. In DNA, the CDR3 is TGCGCCAGCAGCCTCTTTACCGGCGAGCAGTACTTC. This chain uses TRBV5-1 with TRBJ2-7; no firm D call. CDR1 is SGHRS, CDR2 YFSETQ, per germline. The CDR3 is 12 residues long. V lost 4 bases and J lost 6, with 11 bases in between.

DNA of the CDR3: TGTGCCAGCAGTTTAAACGGGGACCTGAACACTGAAGCTTTCTTT. Its translation is CASSLNGDLNTEAFF. The chain couples TRBV27 to TRBJ1-1; possible D gene TRBD1, 5 bases. This CDR3 contains 15 residues. V lost 2 bases and J 0 bases, leaving 10 bases between the germline ends. Per the germline V gene, CDR1 is MNHEY and CDR2 is SMNVEV (reference sequence).

The J gene is TRBJ1-5, the V gene TRBV4-2; 12 nucleotides align to TRBD1. The CDR3 is 18 residues long. CDR1 and CDR2 from the germline V gene are LGHNA and YNFKEQ. V lost 5 bases and J lost 7; bases outside the gene matches: 15. CDR3 nucleotide sequence: TGTGCCAGCAGCAAAACTAACACCGGGACAGGGGGCGGGCAGCCCCAGCATTTT. Translated, it gives CASSKTNTGTGGGQPQHF.

CDR3 loop: CASSLAAAGYGYTF. CDR3 sequence (DNA): TGCGCCAGCAGCTTGGCCGCGGCGGGCTATGGCTACACCTTC. V and J are TRBV5-1 and TRBJ1-2; D is undetermined. The CDR3 is 14 residues long. V lost 0 bases and J 4 bases, leaving 10 bases between the germline ends. Germline V lookup: CDR1 SGHRS, CDR2 YFSETQ.